The text below deals with one T cell receptor beta chain. The table came from immunoSEQ multiplex PCR; TCRdb's copy has only in-frame clones and leaves some out. Counted here are 100,000 to 150,000 clones, 89% occurring once; the ten biggest clones make up 5.5% to 7%. This sample is part of a study of T cell responses to AZD1222 COVID-19 vaccine. With V trimmed by 5 bases and J by 7 bases, 9 bases remained unmatched. This CDR3 is built from 15 residues. Germline V gives CDR1 SGHRS, CDR2 YFSETQ. The sequenced sample was peripheral blood, obtained on day 0 of AZD1222 vaccination. The V gene is TRBV5-1, the J gene TRBJ1-2, with 12 bases aligning to TRBD1. This receptor was obtained from an adult in good health. The CDR3 here is CASRSTGTGGSGYTF. The CDR3 nucleotides read TGCGCCAGCAGAAGTACCGGGACAGGGGGCAGTGGCTACACCTTC.